The entry that follows covers one T cell receptor beta chain sequence. Authors' analysis steps: Counts of nucleated cells, estimated from reference gene primer amplification, were obtained. Sequenced by immunoSEQ multiplex PCR; TCRdb stores in-frame clones only, minus some. V and J calls and clone size are those listed in that table; D and trimming were worked out from the DNA. Here the sample spans over 150,000 clones, approximately 84% being singletons. These data come from a study of blood T cell repertoires in COVID-19. Study as a whole: Sites in the United States, Italy and Spain provided acute and convalescent COVID-19 samples.

Germline loops: CDR1 SGHRS, CDR2 YFSETQ. The CDR3 contains 15 residues. The ends were cut back, 5 bases at V and 3 bases at J, with 17 bases in the middle. The sample consisted of peripheral blood. The V and J genes are TRBV5-1 and TRBJ1-1; D is ambiguous. The TCR was taken from a human donor with acute or convalescent COVID-19. The donor label of this sample is uncertain. The CDR3: CASREGGKAYTEAFF. CDR3 nucleotide sequence: TGCGCCAGCAGGGAGGGAGGTAAAGCGTACACTGAAGCTTTCTTT.